These T cell receptor beta chains were read from a single sample in a study of regulatory T cells in long-lasting Graves disease. From the multiplex PCR reads, TCRdb called clonotypes with MiXCR, one entry per CDR3 protein. The table has 400,000 to 500,000 distinct CDR3 sequences, about 20% seen once; the top ten hold approximately 14%. The sample was peripheral blood mononuclear cells (PBMCs), taken when the disease was refractory, from a patient treated with antithyroid drugs. These receptors were taken from a female donor with Graves disease. The CDR3 runs from the conserved cysteine through the conserved F or W. A D gene is named only where the DNA matches it firmly. Size is stated for part of the rows, as once, few or many counts, or as a class when the clone is expanded.

cdr3_aa: CASKPAGFYEQYF
cdr3_nt: TGTGCCAGCAAACCGGCAGGGTTCTACGAGCAGTACTTC
d_call: .
j_call: TRBJ2-7
cdr3_length: 13
clone_size: .
v_call: TRBV6-1

cdr3_aa: CASSYGEGAGEQYF
cdr3_nt: TGTGCCAGCAGTTACGGTGAGGGGGCCGGCGAGCAGTACTTC
d_call: TRBD1
j_call: TRBJ2-7
cdr3_length: 14
clone_size: few
v_call: TRBV6-4

cdr3_aa: CASSYSAGANTGELFF
cdr3_nt: TGTGCCAGCAGTTACTCGGCGGGTGCGAACACCGGGGAGCTGTTTTTT
d_call: .
j_call: TRBJ2-2
cdr3_length: 16
clone_size: .
v_call: TRBV6-6

cdr3_aa: CSGNSRGSTDTQYF
cdr3_nt: TGCAGCGGAAACAGTCGAGGTAGCACAGATACGCAGTATTTT
d_call: .
j_call: TRBJ2-3
cdr3_length: 14
clone_size: .
v_call: TRBV29-1

cdr3_aa: CSAGLSGSGANVLTF
cdr3_nt: TGCAGTGCCGGACTGTCGGGGAGTGGGGCCAACGTCCTGACTTTC
d_call: .
j_call: TRBJ2-6
cdr3_length: 15
clone_size: many
v_call: TRBV20-1

cdr3_aa: CASSATGNAPQHF
cdr3_nt: TGTGCCAGCAGTGCGACAGGGAATGCGCCCCAGCATTTT
d_call: TRBD1
j_call: TRBJ1-5
cdr3_length: 13
clone_size: .
v_call: TRBV2

cdr3_aa: CSFGRGPYEQYF
cdr3_nt: TGCAGCTTCGGACGGGGACCCTACGAGCAGTACTTC
d_call: .
j_call: TRBJ2-7
cdr3_length: 12
clone_size: many
v_call: TRBV29-1

cdr3_aa: CASSYMVVRTRYGYTF
cdr3_nt: TGTGCCAGCAGCTATATGGTGGTCAGGACACGCTATGGCTACACCTTC
d_call: .
j_call: TRBJ1-2
cdr3_length: 16
clone_size: .
v_call: TRBV7-2

cdr3_aa: CASSLDGASMNTEAFF
cdr3_nt: TGCGCCAGCAGCTTGGATGGGGCGTCGATGAACACTGAAGCTTTCTTT
d_call: .
j_call: TRBJ1-1
cdr3_length: 16
clone_size: once
v_call: TRBV5-1

cdr3_aa: CSARDLAGGPDTQYF
cdr3_nt: TGCAGTGCTAGGGATTTAGCGGGAGGGCCAGATACGCAGTATTTT
d_call: TRBD2
j_call: TRBJ2-3
cdr3_length: 15
clone_size: few
v_call: TRBV20-1

cdr3_aa: CASSQNLAGDETQYF
cdr3_nt: TGTGCCAGCAGCCAGAATCTAGCGGGAGATGAGACCCAGTACTTC
d_call: TRBD2
j_call: TRBJ2-5
cdr3_length: 15
clone_size: many
v_call: TRBV7-2

cdr3_aa: CASSYPSDKVNTEAFF
cdr3_nt: TGTGCCAGCAGTTACCCGTCCGACAAGGTGAACACTGAAGCTTTCTTT
d_call: .
j_call: TRBJ1-1
cdr3_length: 16
clone_size: many
v_call: TRBV6-5

cdr3_aa: CASSFSEAGMRYEQYF
cdr3_nt: TGCGCCAGCAGCTTTAGCGAAGCGGGAATGCGCTACGAGCAGTACTTC
d_call: TRBD2
j_call: TRBJ2-7
cdr3_length: 16
clone_size: .
v_call: TRBV5-1

cdr3_aa: CASSYSGQGVVKAFF
cdr3_nt: TGTGCCAGCAGTTACTCTGGGCAGGGAGTCGTTAAAGCTTTCTTT
d_call: .
j_call: TRBJ1-1
cdr3_length: 15
clone_size: .
v_call: TRBV6-5

cdr3_aa: CASSDLAEGVQYF
cdr3_nt: TGTGCCAGCAGTGACCTAGCGGAGGGCGTTCAGTACTTC
d_call: TRBD2
j_call: TRBJ2-5
cdr3_length: 13
clone_size: .
v_call: TRBV6-4

cdr3_aa: CASSLNGGRDYEQYF
cdr3_nt: TGTGCCAGCAGCTTAAACGGGGGCCGGGACTACGAGCAGTACTTC
d_call: .
j_call: TRBJ2-7
cdr3_length: 15
clone_size: few
v_call: TRBV7-2